Presented here are 14 T cell receptor beta chains from one specimen sequenced in a study of cytomegalovirus exposure and HLA in healthy donors. Only in-frame clones appear in the TCRdb table, and some are missing; sequencing was by immunoSEQ multiplex PCR. The sample contains around 250,000 clones, roughly 90% of which appear only once. The sample comprised PBMCs. The receptors originated from a woman in her late teens or twenties in good health and CMV-seronegative.

The chain couples TRBV5-4 to TRBJ2-3; TRBD2 matches at 8 bases. The trim removed 1 base at V and 0 bases at J, leaving 7 bases unmatched. This CDR3 has 17 residues. CDR1 and CDR2 from the germline V gene are SGHNT and YYREEE (reference sequence). CDR3 nucleotide sequence: TGTGCCAGCAGCTTGCCCGGGACTAGTATGAGCACAGATACGCAGTATTTT. It specifies CASSLPGTSMSTDTQYF.

This rearrangement joins TRBV29-1 to TRBJ1-4; the D gene is possibly TRBD1 (6 bases). Germline loops: CDR1 SQVTM, CDR2 ANQGSEA. This CDR3 spans 13 amino acids. Deletions cut 5 bases from V and 8 bases from J, with 15 bases between. The CDR3 reads CSVRQGPTEKLFF. CDR3 nucleotides: TGCAGCGTTCGTCAGGGGCCCACCGAAAAACTGTTTTTT.

The chain links TRBV4-1 to TRBJ1-5, with D unclear. CDR1 and CDR2 (germline): MGHRA, YSYEKL. The CDR3 has 15 amino acids. Trimming removed 4 bases from V and 3 bases from J, with 13 bases in between. This chain's CDR3 is CASSLLAGTNQPQHF. The CDR3 region has the DNA TGCGCCAGCAGCCTCCTCGCGGGTACCAATCAGCCCCAGCATTTT.

This chain links TRBV9 with TRBJ2-2; D perhaps matches TRBD2 (6 bases). V lost 0 bases, J lost 7 bases, and 16 bases lay in between. CDR3 length equals 16 residues. Germline loops: CDR1 SGDLS, CDR2 YYNGEE. The CDR3 DNA reads as TGTGCCAGCAGCGTAGTGAGGGGACTGTCGGGCGGGGAGCTGTTTTTT. The encoded protein is CASSVVRGLSGGELFF.

As to this clone: The identical CDR3 is also encoded by other nucleotide sequences in the sample. The genes are TRBV7-9 and TRBJ1-2; D ambiguous. Germline values: CDR1 SEHNR, CDR2 FQNEAQ (reference sequence). CDR3 length: 12 amino acids. Trimming stripped 0 bases from V and 7 bases from J, with 6 bases between. CDR3: CASSLAQSGYTF. CDR3 sequence (DNA): TGTGCCAGCAGCTTAGCACAGTCTGGCTACACCTTC.

The chain combines TRBV6-5 with TRBJ2-4; D remains unclear. Germline V gives CDR1 MNHEY, CDR2 SVGAGI. This CDR3 spans 14 amino acids. Trimming pared 9 bases from V and 3 bases from J, leaving 15 bases between. The CDR3 sequence is CASQAQNIKNIQYF. CDR3 nucleotides: TGTGCCAGTCAGGCTCAGAACATCAAAAACATTCAGTACTTC.

The chain joins TRBV27 to TRBJ1-2, with 8 bases identical to TRBD1. Germline assignment: CDR1 MNHEY and CDR2 SMNVEV (reference sequence). CDR3 length equals 14 residues. Trimming removed 4 bases from V and 5 bases from J; junction bases left unmatched: 6. The CDR3 spells CASSSGQDLYGYTF. The CDR3 DNA is TGTGCCAGCAGTTCGGGACAGGACCTATATGGCTACACCTTC.

This chain links TRBV4-3 with TRBJ1-2; a weak D match, TRBD1 (6 bases). V was pared by 0 bases and J by 2 bases, with 13 bases between. The CDR3 spans 16 residues. The germline CDR1 and CDR2 sequences are LGHNA and YSLEER. The CDR3 nucleotides are TGCGCCAGCAGCCAAGATCAAGAGGGGGTGAACTATGGCTACACCTTC. This encodes CASSQDQEGVNYGYTF.

The chain has TRBV2 and TRBJ1-1; D gene uncertain. The V gene lost 6 bases and the J gene lost 1 base, with 3 bases spanning the gap. The CDR3 consists of 11 residues. Germline V gene sequence: CDR1 SNHLY, CDR2 FYNNEI. The CDR3 loop is CASRANTEAFF. The CDR3 DNA follows: TGTGCCAGCAGGGCGAACACTGAAGCTTTCTTT.

The sample holds one count of this clone. V is TRBV21-1 and J is TRBJ2-2; TRBD1 is taken as the D call from the table, unchecked against the DNA. TRBV21-1 is reported as a pseudogene. The CDR3 is 16 amino acids. The CDR3 DNA reads TGTGCCAGCAGCACCGGGACAGTCTGTTTGGCCGGGGAGCTGTTTTTT. Protein sequence: CASSTGTVCLAGELFF.

The chain recombines TRBV9 with TRBJ2-1; D not certain. CDR3 length equals 12 residues. The V end lost 2 bases, the J end lost 6 bases, and 6 bases lay between the germline ends. The germline V gene encodes CDR1 SGDLS and CDR2 YYNGEE. CDR3 DNA: TGTGCCAGCAGCGTCGGTAGCAATGAGCAGTTCTTC. This codes for CASSVGSNEQFF. Variable domain in full (rest from reference TRBV9 and TRBJ2-1): DSGVTQTPKHLITATGQRVTLRCSPRSGDLSVYWYQQSLDQGLQFLIQYYNGEERAKGNILERFSAQQFPDLHSELNLSSLELGDSALYFCASSVGSNEQFFGPGTRLTVL.

V and J are TRBV5-1 and TRBJ2-4; TRBD2 matches at 13 bases. The CDR3 is 16 residues long. With V trimmed by 4 bases and J by 8 bases, 9 bases remained unmatched. Germline values: CDR1 SGHRS, CDR2 YFSETQ. CDR3 in DNA: TGCGCCAGCAGCCCACTAGCGGGGGGGATAATAGACATTCAGTACTTC. This translates into CASSPLAGGIIDIQYF.

This sequence joins TRBV27 and TRBJ2-5, with TRBD2 matching over 8 bases. From germline, CDR1 is MNHEY and CDR2 SMNVEV (reference sequence). V lost 8 bases and J lost 1; bases outside the gene matches: 33. The CDR3 runs to 23 residues. In DNA, the CDR3 is TGTGCCAGCCATGCAGCGTCGGCGGGGGGCCGACTGGCGTCCGGGGCCCCCCAAGAGACCCAGTACTTC. Translation: CASHAASAGGRLASGAPQETQYF.

This chain links TRBV28 with TRBJ1-6; D is possibly TRBD1 (5 bases). This CDR3 spans 14 amino acids. V was shortened by 3 bases and J by 5 bases, with 8 bases between the two germline ends. CDR1 is MDHEN and CDR2 is SYDVKM in the germline V gene. The CDR3 protein is CASSLGQHNSPLHF. In DNA, the CDR3 is TGTGCCAGCAGTTTGGGGCAGCATAATTCACCCCTCCACTTT.